Shown below are 27 T cell receptor beta chains from a single sample sequenced in a study. Cells sorted as Tregs were CD4+, CD25+ and CD127-/low. Via MiXCR, TCRdb re-called the 5' RACE reads, giving one row per CDR3 protein. The data contain around 10,000 distinct CDR3 sequences, around a quarter of them singletons. Sequenced: Tregs sorted from a lymph node. The receptors stem from a female donor with breast cancer.

By sample share, this clonotype is medium-sized. The chain employs TRBV9 and TRBJ1-6; D uncertain. CDR1 SGDLS and CDR2 YYNGEE come from the germline V gene. This CDR3 is built from 14 residues. Trimming removed 2 bases from V and 7 bases from J, with 10 bases in between. The CDR3, as DNA: TGTGCCAGCAGCGTTCTCGGGGAGAATTCACCCCTCCACTTT. It specifies CASSVLGENSPLHF.

The chain carries TRBV20-1 and TRBJ1-1; weak D call: TRBD1 (5 bases). This CDR3 region has 12 residues. The germline V gene encodes CDR1 DFQATT and CDR2 SNEGSKA (reference sequence). The germline V and J ends were trimmed by 5 bases and 5 bases, with 12 bases remaining between them. The CDR3 DNA reads TGCAGTGCTCTGCCGGGGGAGACTGAAGCTTTCTTT. Its protein is CSALPGETEAFF.

By sample fraction, this clonotype is medium-sized. This sequence joins TRBV7-6 and TRBJ1-5; D not certain. V shed 1 base and J shed 7 bases, with 8 bases lying between them. This CDR3 has 13 residues. Germline values: CDR1 SGHVS, CDR2 FNYEAQ. CDR3 bases: TGTGCCAGCAGCTTAGAGCCTGCCCAGCCCCAGCATTTT. Translated: CASSLEPAQPQHF.

This chain uses TRBV12-3 or TRBV12-4 with TRBJ1-6; D may be TRBD1 (5 bases). CDR3 length equals 17 residues. V lost 7 bases, J lost 6 bases, and 22 bases lay in between. CDR3 amino acids: CASNLSGDGGFNSPLHF. CDR3 bases: TGTGCCAGCAACCTCTCCGGGGACGGGGGTTTTAATTCACCCCTCCACTTT.

The DNA of the CDR3 is TGTGCCAGCAGCGCCGGCCCCGGGGACACTGAAGCTTTCTTT. Amino acids: CASSAGPGDTEAFF. This rearrangement joins TRBV5-4 to TRBJ1-1; D gene ambiguous. The CDR3 has 14 residues. V shed 4 bases and J shed 3 bases, with 13 bases lying between them. The germline CDR1 and CDR2 sequences are SGHNT and YYREEE (reference sequence).

The rearrangement joins TRBV15 to TRBJ2-7, with 9 bases that match TRBD2. Germline CDR1 LNHNV, CDR2 YYDKDF (reference sequence). The V segment lost 3 bases and the J segment 2 bases; nucleotides outside the gene matches: 5. The CDR3 has 15 residues. The CDR3 bases are TGTGCCACCAGCAGCCCCGGGACTAGCACCTACGAGCAGTACTTC. Translating gives CATSSPGTSTYEQYF.

Remarks on this clonotype: Without the conserved terminal phenylalanine or tryptophan, this CDR3 likely stems from a read error. The chain uses TRBV20-1 and TRBJ2-1; D may be TRBD2 (5 bases). Germline CDR1 reads DFQATT; CDR2 reads SNEGSKA (reference sequence). The CDR3 loop spans 14 amino acids. For the CDR3, the DNA is TGCAGTGTATTTCCGGCGGGCTCCCACAATGAGCAGTTCTCC. It specifies CSVFPAGSHNEQFS.

This clonotype was counted a few times. The rearrangement uses TRBV19 and TRBJ2-1, with 9 positions matching TRBD1. V lost 1 base and J lost 7; bases outside the gene matches: 5. The CDR3 runs to 15 residues. The germline gives CDR1 LNHDA, CDR2 SQIVND (reference sequence). The CDR3 is CASSIGGTGYNEQFF. CDR3 DNA: TGTGCCAGTAGTATAGGCGGGACAGGGTATAATGAGCAGTTCTTC.

This chain joins TRBV6-5 and TRBJ2-1; D possibly matches TRBD1 or TRBD2 (5 bases each). CDR3 length: 14 residues. Germline V gene lookup returns CDR1 MNHEY and CDR2 SVGAGI. Trimming stripped 0 bases from V and 4 bases from J, with 7 bases between. CDR3 nucleotides: TGTGCCAGCAGTTACTCGGGACCTTACAATGAGCAGTTCTTC. Translated: CASSYSGPYNEQFF.

This clonotype is termed medium-sized. This chain joins TRBV12-3 or TRBV12-4 and TRBJ2-3; D tentatively reads TRBD1 or TRBD2 (5 bases each). The V end lost 4 bases, the J end lost 6 bases, and 17 bases lay between the germline ends. This CDR3 comprises 15 residues. CDR3 sequence: CASSSPGRGVDTQYF. DNA of the CDR3: TGTGCCAGCAGTTCTCCGGGACGGGGCGTGGATACGCAGTATTTT.

Sample share makes this clonotype medium-sized. The chain links TRBV6-6 to TRBJ1-5; D may be TRBD1 (5 bases). The CDR3 runs 14 residues. V gave up 4 bases and J gave up 1 base, with 8 bases separating them. Germline loops: CDR1 MNHNY, CDR2 SVGAGI (reference sequence). CDR3 loop: CASSLQASNQPQHF. CDR3 sequence (DNA): TGTGCCAGCAGTTTACAGGCAAGCAATCAGCCCCAGCATTTT.

This clonotype was found many times. The gene calls are TRBV4-1 and TRBJ2-7; D is unresolved. Germline CDR1 is MGHRA and CDR2 is YSYEKL. V was pared by 4 bases and J by 5 bases, with 9 bases between. The CDR3 covers 12 residues. The chain's CDR3 is CASSRSKDEQYF. The CDR3 DNA is TGCGCCAGCAGCCGCTCAAAGGACGAGCAGTACTTC.

Only a few counts were recorded for this clonotype. The V gene is TRBV6-1, the J gene TRBJ2-2; D is unclear. Trimming pared 4 bases from V and 7 bases from J, leaving 16 bases between. Germline CDR1 is MNHNS and CDR2 is SASEGT. The CDR3 totals 15 residues. Written as DNA, the CDR3 is TGTGCCAGCAGTGCCCAGACTCTAACGGACGGGGAGCTGTTTTTT. Encoded protein: CASSAQTLTDGELFF.

The chain has TRBV5-1 and TRBJ2-7; 9 bases fit TRBD2. J gave up 0 bases and V 0 bases, and 1 base lay outside the gene matches. The CDR3 consists of 15 residues. Germline V gene sequence: CDR1 SGHRS, CDR2 YFSETQ. CDR3 protein: CASSLVSGSSYEQYF. DNA of the CDR3: TGCGCCAGCAGCTTGGTTAGCGGGAGCTCCTACGAGCAGTACTTC. Filled out from reference TRBV5-1 and TRBJ2-7, the complete variable domain reads KAGVTQTPRYLIKTRGQQVTLSCSPISGHRSVSWYQQTPGQGLQFLFEYFSETQRNKGNFPGRFSGRQFSNSRSEMNVSTLELGDSALYLCASSLVSGSSYEQYFGPGTRLTVT.

Comment on this clonotype: One junction end does not reproduce the germline sequence, and a read error may be involved. This chain uses TRBV7-9 with TRBJ2-1; D possibly corresponds to TRBD1 (5 bases). CDR3 length equals 14 residues. Germline V gene data show CDR1 as SEHNR and CDR2 as FQNEAQ (reference sequence). The CDR3 DNA follows: TGTGCCAGCAACAGCCGACAGACCTACGATGAGCAGTTCTTC. It yields the protein CASNSRQTYDEQFF.

At least ten counts were recorded for this clonotype. This chain joins TRBV20-1 and TRBJ2-1; no reliable D call. The germline V gene encodes CDR1 DFQATT and CDR2 SNEGSKA (reference sequence). Trimming shortened V by 6 bases and J by 1 base, and 10 bases separated the two germline ends. The CDR3 spans 13 residues. CDR3: CSALKGSYNEQFF. The DNA for the CDR3 is TGCAGTGCGTTGAAAGGATCCTACAATGAGCAGTTCTTC.

The table lists this clonotype with many counts. The V call is TRBV20-1, the J call TRBJ1-6; a weak D match, TRBD1 (6 bases). V was cut by 8 bases and J by 0 bases, with 14 bases left in between. The germline gives CDR1 DFQATT, CDR2 SNEGSKA (reference sequence). This CDR3 region has 15 residues. For the CDR3, the DNA is TGCAGTACCCAGGGAGGGGGCTCCTATAATTCACCCCTCCACTTT. This translates into CSTQGGGSYNSPLHF.

On this clonotype: A clone one base away is much larger, so this may be a read error. No conserved phenylalanine or tryptophan ends this CDR3, so it is likely a read error. CDR3 coding DNA: TGTGCCAGCAGTGTCAGGGATTGGACTGAAGCTTTCCTT. It specifies CASSVRDWTEAFL. The rearrangement joins TRBV6-6 to TRBJ1-1, with D maybe TRBD1 (5 bases). Trimming stripped 5 bases from V and 5 bases from J, with 12 bases between. The germline V gene has CDR1 MNHNY and CDR2 SVGAGI (reference sequence). This CDR3 spans 13 amino acids.

This clonotype came up many times. The V call is TRBV7-9, the J call TRBJ2-3; D not certain. The CDR3 has 14 residues. Germline V gene lookup returns CDR1 SEHNR and CDR2 FQNEAQ (reference sequence). The V and J ends lost 5 bases and 0 bases respectively, with 9 bases between them. CDR3 sequence reads: CASSPPTSTDTQYF. In DNA, the CDR3 is TGTGCCAGCAGCCCTCCCACCAGCACAGATACGCAGTATTTT.

This clonotype was seen repeatedly, ten times or more. This chain connects TRBV9 to TRBJ1-4; 7 nucleotides match TRBD1. The length of the CDR3 is 14 residues. Germline V gene lookup returns CDR1 SGDLS and CDR2 YYNGEE. The trim removed 2 bases at V and 4 bases at J, leaving 2 bases unmatched. The CDR3 bases are TGTGCCAGCAGCGTGGGACAGAGTAATGAAAAACTGTTTTTT. As protein: CASSVGQSNEKLFF.

Points on this clonotype: The conserved final phenylalanine or tryptophan is absent from the CDR3, which likely points to a read error. The V and J genes are TRBV5-1 and TRBJ2-7; no firm D call. The CDR3 contains 15 residues. CDR1 and CDR2 from the germline V gene are SGHRS and YFSETQ. The V end was cut by 5 bases, the J end by 0 bases, with 15 bases between. CDR3 in amino acids: CASSPDGRTSYEQYL. As DNA, the CDR3 is TGCGCCAGCAGTCCTGACGGTAGAACCTCCTACGAGCAGTACCTC.

At least ten counts were recorded for this clonotype. The junction differs from germline at one of its ends, possibly a read error. The chain uses TRBV7-6 and TRBJ2-7, with 8 bases that match TRBD2. The CDR3 extends over 14 amino acids. Germline V lookup: CDR1 SGHVS, CDR2 FNYEAQ. CDR3 loop: CANSFASGSYEQYF. The CDR3 bases are TGTGCCAACAGCTTCGCTAGCGGGTCCTACGAGCAGTACTTC.

Ten or more counts support this clonotype. V gene TRBV6-1 combines with J gene TRBJ1-1, with a weak D call TRBD1 (6 bases). Deletions cut 1 base from V and 0 bases from J, with 15 bases between. Germline CDR1 reads MNHNS; CDR2 reads SASEGT. The CDR3 is 17 residues long. The CDR3 coding sequence is TGTGCCAGCAGTGAAGTAGTGGCAGGGGATATGAACACTGAAGCTTTCTTT. Translated, it gives CASSEVVAGDMNTEAFF.

This clonotype is deemed medium-sized. The chain uses TRBV11-2 and TRBJ2-1, with 12 positions matching TRBD2. The trim removed 3 bases at V and 6 bases at J, leaving 3 bases unmatched. The CDR3 is made up of 15 amino acids. Germline assignment: CDR1 SGHAT and CDR2 FQNNGV. The CDR3 here is CASSLLGLAGNEQFF. DNA for the CDR3: TGTGCCAGCAGCTTGTTGGGACTAGCGGGCAATGAGCAGTTCTTC.

In its sample, this clonotype was seen many times. V is TRBV6-2 or TRBV6-3 and J is TRBJ2-1; D possibly corresponds to TRBD2 (5 bases). Germline loops: CDR1 MNHEY, CDR2 SVGEGT. V was shortened by 0 bases and J by 2 bases, with 8 bases between the two germline ends. CDR3 length equals 15 residues. CDR3 sequence (DNA): TGTGCCAGCAGTTACTCGCGTAGCGCCTACAATGAGCAGTTCTTC. It is translated as CASSYSRSAYNEQFF.

This clonotype was seen repeatedly, ten times or more. The gene calls are TRBV7-9 and TRBJ1-5; D ambiguous. Trimming left V 3 bases short and J 2 bases short, with 17 bases between. Germline CDR1 reads SEHNR; CDR2 reads FQNEAQ (reference sequence). This CDR3 is built from 17 residues. The CDR3 protein is CASSLALGLEGNQPQHF. Written as DNA, the CDR3 is TGTGCCAGCAGCTTGGCCTTGGGCCTCGAGGGCAATCAGCCCCAGCATTTT.

The chain is built from TRBV6-1 and TRBJ2-7, with D tentatively TRBD2 (6 bases). The germline gives CDR1 MNHNS, CDR2 SASEGT. The length of the CDR3 is 14 residues. V lost 7 bases and J lost 2, with 15 bases in between. This CDR3 is CASNRQRATYEQYF. For the CDR3, the DNA is TGTGCCAGCAACCGCCAGCGGGCTACCTACGAGCAGTACTTC.